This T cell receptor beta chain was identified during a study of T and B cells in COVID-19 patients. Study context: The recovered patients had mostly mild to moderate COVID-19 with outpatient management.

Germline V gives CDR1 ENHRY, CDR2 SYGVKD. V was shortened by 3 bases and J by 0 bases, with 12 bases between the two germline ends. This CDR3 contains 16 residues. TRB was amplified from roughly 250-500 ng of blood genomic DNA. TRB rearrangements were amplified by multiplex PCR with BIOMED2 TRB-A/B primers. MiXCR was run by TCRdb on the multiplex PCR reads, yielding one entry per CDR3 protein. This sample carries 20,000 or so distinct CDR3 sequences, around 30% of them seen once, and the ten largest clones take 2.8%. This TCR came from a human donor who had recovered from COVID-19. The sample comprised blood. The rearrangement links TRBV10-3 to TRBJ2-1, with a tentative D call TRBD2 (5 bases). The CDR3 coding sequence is TGTGCCATCAGTGACCACGGGATGAGCTCCTACAATGAGCAGTTCTTC. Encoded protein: CAISDHGMSSYNEQFF.